The clone carrying this T cell receptor (beta chain) was counted between two and nine times. Its antigen is as yet unknown. Trimming left V 4 bases short and J 0 bases short, with 8 bases between. Germline loops: CDR1 SQVTM, CDR2 ANQGSEA. The length of the CDR3 is 13 residues. A second PCR, run for about 6 to 12 cycles, used a sample-barcoded 5' primer plus a J-beta primer mix. Every cDNA was tagged by a template-switch adaptor with 12 random nucleotides. TCRdb called the 5' RACE reads again in MiXCR, with one record for every CDR3 protein. This sample has 450,000 to 650,000 distinct CDR3 sequences, with 24% found just once. Per individual sample, total RNA of at least 5 micrograms was extracted. These data originate in a study of blood T cells in healthy people across ages. Study-level results: Naive T cell percentage and TCR beta diversity correlated strongly.

The sample also formed part of further work on T cells of mothers and their children.

The TCR sequence derives from a boy younger than 18 in good health. Sequenced sample: blood. The V gene is TRBV29-1, the J gene TRBJ2-3; D unclear. As DNA, the CDR3 is TGCAGCGTTGTAGGTAGAAGCACAGATACGCAGTATTTT. Translating it yields CSVVGRSTDTQYF.